This T cell receptor (beta chain) was captured by sequencing in a study of spatial heterogeneity in lung cancer. Overall study: Across tumor regions, counts of TCR transcripts showed a strong correlation with a T cell module score derived from matched bulk RNA-seq. Study-level points and caveats: Higher tumor mutation counts went along with higher counts of expanded intratumoral alpha and beta TCRs.

The trim removed 3 bases at V and 2 bases at J, leaving 4 bases unmatched. This CDR3 has 14 residues. In germline, CDR1 is DFQATT, CDR2 SNEGSKA (reference sequence). As for time point: sample taken at primary tumor resection. Relative to its sample, this clonotype is medium-sized (0.01 to 0.1%). Its antigen is undetermined. Since it is a stray read in a library aimed at alpha chains, this beta chain has a size that is not meaningful. TCRdb re-called the 5' RACE reads with MiXCR, one entry per CDR3 protein. The data hold 8,000 to 10,000 distinct CDR3 sequences, with roughly an eighth observed a single time.

The sample consisted of lung tumor tissue, taken at surgery. The V and J genes are TRBV20-1 and TRBJ1-1, with TRBD1 identical over 9 bases. This clonotype originated in a male donor with early-stage non-small cell lung cancer. The DNA of the CDR3 is TGCAGTGCTAGGAGGGACAGGGTAAACACTGAAGCTTTCTTT. Translated, it gives CSARRDRVNTEAFF.